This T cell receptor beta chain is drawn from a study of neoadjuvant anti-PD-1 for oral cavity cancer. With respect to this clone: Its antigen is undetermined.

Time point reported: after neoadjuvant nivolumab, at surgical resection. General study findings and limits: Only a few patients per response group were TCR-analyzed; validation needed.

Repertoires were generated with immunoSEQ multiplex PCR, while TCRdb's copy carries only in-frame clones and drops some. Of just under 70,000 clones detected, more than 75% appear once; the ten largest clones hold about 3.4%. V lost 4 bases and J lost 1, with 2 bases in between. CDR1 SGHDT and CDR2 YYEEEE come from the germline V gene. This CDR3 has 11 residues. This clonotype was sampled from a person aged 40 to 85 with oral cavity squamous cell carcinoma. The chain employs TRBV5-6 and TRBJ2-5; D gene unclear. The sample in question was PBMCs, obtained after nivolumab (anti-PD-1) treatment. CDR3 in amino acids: CASSRQETQYF. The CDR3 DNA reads TGTGCCAGCAGCCGCCAAGAGACCCAGTACTTC.